This is a list of T cell receptor beta chains from one sample in a study of regulatory T cells in long-lasting Graves disease. TCRdb used MiXCR to reprocess the multiplex PCR reads, holding one entry per CDR3 protein. The data hold 400,000 to 450,000 distinct CDR3 sequences, with over 15% observed a single time. This same sample was also taken into another study, of T cells in Graves' hyperthyroidism and ophthalmopathy.

This material consisted of peripheral blood mononuclear cells (PBMCs), taken at new diagnosis, from a patient treated with antithyroid drugs. The receptors were sampled from a woman in her twenties or thirties with Graves disease. Each CDR3 is given without its conserved first and last residue. The order of the fields is J gene, CDR3 length, V gene, D gene, CDR3 protein. A D gene is named only where the DNA matches it firmly.

J: TRBJ2-1; length: 11; V: TRBV6-1; D: TRBD1; CDR3: ASSVRPGQSQG
J: TRBJ2-7; length: 12; V: TRBV11-1; D: NA; CDR3: ASSLEQLPYEQY
J: TRBJ2-2; length: 14; V: TRBV5-5; D: TRBD1; CDR3: ASSLIGTGDTGELF
J: TRBJ1-6; length: 11; V: TRBV28; D: NA; CDR3: ASSWGLDSPLH
J: TRBJ2-5; length: 14; V: TRBV4-1; D: NA; CDR3: ASRGPGASGQETQY
J: TRBJ2-7; length: 12; V: TRBV28; D: NA; CDR3: ASSSRLTLYEQY
J: TRBJ1-1; length: 10; V: TRBV10-3; D: NA; CDR3: AISGGGTEAF
J: TRBJ2-1; length: 13; V: TRBV20-1; D: TRBD2; CDR3: SARGLLGVIVEQF
J: TRBJ2-2; length: 12; V: TRBV11-1; D: NA; CDR3: ASSLRADGGELF
J: TRBJ2-7; length: 13; V: TRBV4-2; D: NA; CDR3: ASSQGLGQNYEQY
J: TRBJ1-1; length: 13; V: TRBV27; D: NA; CDR3: ASRSLGQMNTEAF
J: TRBJ2-7; length: 12; V: TRBV7-2; D: TRBD2; CDR3: ASSVLAGAYEQY
J: TRBJ2-7; length: 13; V: TRBV15; D: NA; CDR3: ATSRDWGSPGEQY
J: TRBJ2-3; length: 10; V: TRBV29-1; D: TRBD2; CDR3: SVPSGADTQY
J: TRBJ2-7; length: 11; V: TRBV4-3; D: NA; CDR3: ASSQDQGYEQY
J: TRBJ2-2; length: 14; V: TRBV10-2; D: NA; CDR3: ASSAQLSGYTGELF
J: TRBJ1-2; length: 13; V: TRBV12-3/TRBV12-4; D: TRBD1; CDR3: ASVVLGTGDYGYT
J: TRBJ2-7; length: 9; V: TRBV29-1; D: NA; CDR3: SVYGFNEQY
J: TRBJ1-5; length: 11; V: TRBV29-1; D: NA; CDR3: SVADNWKQPQH
J: TRBJ2-1; length: 15; V: TRBV6-5; D: TRBD2; CDR3: ASSYSFSAAGRDEQF
J: TRBJ1-2; length: 10; V: TRBV6-2/TRBV6-3; D: NA; CDR3: ASMWQDFGYT
J: TRBJ2-5; length: 12; V: TRBV11-2; D: TRBD1; CDR3: ASRQQTGLETQY
J: TRBJ2-5; length: 10; V: TRBV28; D: NA; CDR3: ASSPIRETQY
J: TRBJ2-7; length: 12; V: TRBV28; D: NA; CDR3: ASQSRVLSYEQY
J: TRBJ2-5; length: 13; V: TRBV28; D: NA; CDR3: ASSSLWTDQETQY
J: TRBJ2-7; length: 13; V: TRBV6-2/TRBV6-3; D: NA; CDR3: ASSYDRLGGDEQY